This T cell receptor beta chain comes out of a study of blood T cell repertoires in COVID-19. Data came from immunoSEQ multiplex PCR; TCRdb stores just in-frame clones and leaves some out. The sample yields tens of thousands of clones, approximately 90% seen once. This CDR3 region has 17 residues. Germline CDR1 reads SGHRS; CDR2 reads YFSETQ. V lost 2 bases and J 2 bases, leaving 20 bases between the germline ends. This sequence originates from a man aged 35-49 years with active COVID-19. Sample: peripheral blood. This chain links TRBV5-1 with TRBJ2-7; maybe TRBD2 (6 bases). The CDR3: CASSFSTGSPLTYEQYF. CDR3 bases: TGCGCCAGCAGCTTCTCAACCGGGAGCCCCTTAACCTACGAGCAGTACTTC.